The 28 T cell receptor beta chains reported below all come from one sample, sequenced in a study of cytomegalovirus exposure and HLA in healthy donors (dated by TCRdb to the late 2010s). The library came from the immunoSEQ multiplex PCR assay. The multiplex PCR relied on a mix of 60 forward primers for TCR Vbeta segments and 13 reverse primers for TCR Jbeta segments. As stored in TCRdb, this immuneACCESS dataset retains in-frame rearrangements with V and J assigned. A fraction of the clones does not appear; measured against another copy, unresolved V genes explain less than half of the discrepancy, and the remainder lacks a known reason. The sample table shows 200,000 to 250,000 clones, and about 86% are seen once. The ten largest clonotypes hold less than 8.5% of the sample. Sequencing was performed on PBMCs. These receptor sequences come from a woman aged 55-69 years in good health and CMV-seropositive.

Here the CDR3 reads CASRPGRGTEAFF. CDR3 sequence (DNA): TGTGCCAGTAGACCTGGGAGGGGCACTGAAGCTTTCTTT. The V and J genes are TRBV19 and TRBJ1-1; D is perhaps TRBD1 (5 bases). V was shortened by 6 bases and J by 4 bases, with 12 bases between the two germline ends. The V gene's germline CDR1 is LNHDA and CDR2 SQIVND (reference sequence). The CDR3 has 13 residues.

This clone is a singleton in its sample. The chain recombines TRBV5-4 with TRBJ1-2; perhaps TRBD1 as D (5 bases). Germline assignment: CDR1 SGHNT and CDR2 YYREEE (reference sequence). This CDR3 is built from 14 residues. With 5 bases removed from V and 5 bases from J, the gap between germline ends came to 16 bases. The CDR3 is CASRGGQPPYGYTF. The CDR3 DNA sequence: TGTGCCAGCAGGGGTGGACAACCCCCATATGGCTACACCTTC.

This chain connects TRBV5-6 to TRBJ1-1; 10 bases agree with TRBD1. Trimming removed 5 bases from V and 10 bases from J; junction bases left unmatched: 20. The germline V gene encodes CDR1 SGHDT and CDR2 YYEEEE. CDR3 size: 17 residues. The CDR3 reads CASSLGLRDRGLVGAFF. The CDR3 DNA sequence: TGTGCCAGCAGTTTAGGTCTCCGGGACAGGGGTTTAGTCGGAGCTTTCTTT.

The chain couples TRBV28 to TRBJ1-2; no definite D call. CDR1 MDHEN and CDR2 SYDVKM come from the germline V gene. V gave up 2 bases and J gave up 7 bases, with 11 bases separating them. The CDR3 is 13 amino acids. CDR3 nucleotides: TGTGCCAGCAGTTTAGCGGGGAAAGCTGGCTACACCTTC. The encoded protein is CASSLAGKAGYTF.

The V and J genes are TRBV10-3 and TRBJ2-1, with 10 bases fitting TRBD2. The CDR3 sequence is 14 residues long. V was pared by 3 bases and J by 9 bases, with 5 bases of the junction left unmatched. Germline values: CDR1 ENHRY, CDR2 SYGVKD. The CDR3 DNA sequence: TGTGCCATCAGTGAACTAGCGGGGCGAGGTGAGCAGTTCTTC. This codes for CAISELAGRGEQFF.

The chain employs TRBV23-1 and TRBJ1-2, with no clear D. TRBV23-1 is assigned to the ORF class and has an uncertain function. The germline V and J ends were trimmed by 0 bases and 8 bases, with 25 bases remaining between them. The CDR3 totals 18 residues. The CDR3: CASSQSIPTVTYAVGYTF. The CDR3 DNA sequence: TGCGCCAGCAGTCAATCAATCCCCACAGTGACCTATGCCGTGGGCTACACCTTC.

The genes are TRBV18 and TRBJ2-4, with TRBD2 identical over 10 bases. The length of the CDR3 is 16 residues. Germline CDR1 reads KGHSH; CDR2 reads LQKENI. V was clipped by 4 bases and J by 0 bases; unmatched bases: 3. CDR3 DNA sequence: TGTGCCAGCTCACAAGGACTAGCGGTAGCCAAAAACATTCAGTACTTC. Encoded protein: CASSQGLAVAKNIQYF.

The V call is TRBV5-1, the J call TRBJ2-1; possible D gene TRBD2, 6 bases. The CDR3 extends over 15 amino acids. Germline loops: CDR1 SGHRS, CDR2 YFSETQ. V lost 4 bases and J lost 1, with 12 bases in between. This CDR3 reads CASSALGRSYNEQFF. The CDR3 bases are TGCGCCAGCAGCGCTCTGGGGAGGTCCTACAATGAGCAGTTCTTC.

This clone was detected once. This sequence joins TRBV28 and TRBJ1-5, with TRBD1 identical over 8 bases. Germline loops: CDR1 MDHEN, CDR2 SYDVKM. J was trimmed by 5 bases and V by 3 bases; bases with no gene match: 6. The CDR3 runs to 15 residues. The CDR3 bases are TGTGCCAGCAGTTTGCCCGGACAGGGCCATCAGCCCCAGCATTTT. The encoded protein is CASSLPGQGHQPQHF.

The rearrangement joins TRBV2 to TRBJ2-7; possibly TRBD2 for D (5 bases). Looked up from germline, CDR1 is SNHLY and CDR2 is FYNNEI. This CDR3 has 14 residues. V shed 7 bases and J shed 5 bases, with 18 bases lying between them. The CDR3 DNA follows: TGTGCCAGCACTGGCCGGGGTCAGTTCCACGAGCAGTACTTC. Protein: CASTGRGQFHEQYF.

The chain links TRBV7-9 to TRBJ2-1; 7 positions agree with TRBD1. The CDR3 length is 15 residues. V lost 6 bases and J lost 0; bases outside the gene matches: 5. Germline CDR1 SEHNR, CDR2 FQNEAQ (reference sequence). The CDR3 DNA reads as TGTGCCAGCAGTTCAGGGGGTGGCTCCTACAATGAGCAGTTCTTC. Protein: CASSSGGGSYNEQFF.

The chain links TRBV10-3 to TRBJ2-7, with D maybe TRBD2 (6 bases). The germline V gene has CDR1 ENHRY and CDR2 SYGVKD. Trimming took off 0 bases at V and 3 bases at J, with 12 bases between the two ends. CDR3 length: 15 residues. CDR3 loop: CAISESGSGFYEQYF. The CDR3, as DNA: TGTGCCATCAGTGAGTCGGGTAGCGGCTTCTACGAGCAGTACTTC.

The V gene is TRBV15, the J gene TRBJ1-1; D not resolved. Germline loops: CDR1 LNHNV, CDR2 YYDKDF (reference sequence). The CDR3 is 14 residues long. V dropped 3 bases and J dropped 7 bases, with 15 bases sitting between them. Here the CDR3 reads CATSSKRAADEAFF. The CDR3 DNA follows: TGTGCCACCAGCAGTAAAAGGGCAGCGGATGAAGCTTTCTTT.

The table lists this clone with a count of one. The chain combines TRBV19 with TRBJ2-5; weak D call: TRBD1 (6 bases). The ends were cut back, 0 bases at V and 9 bases at J, with 17 bases in the middle. This CDR3 contains 15 residues. Germline CDR1 reads LNHDA; CDR2 reads SQIVND (reference sequence). The CDR3 region has the DNA TGTGCCAGTAGTATAGACCGGACAGCCGTGGGGGCCCAGTACTTC. Its protein is CASSIDRTAVGAQYF.

This clone has just a few counts. The chain has TRBV2 and TRBJ1-1, with D maybe TRBD1 (6 bases). V shed 7 bases and J shed 1 base, with 13 bases lying between them. Germline V CDR1 and CDR2: SNHLY, FYNNEI. The length of the CDR3 is 14 residues. In DNA, the CDR3 is TGTGCCAGCACTAAAGCGGACAGGAACACTGAAGCTTTCTTT. Encoded protein: CASTKADRNTEAFF.

This clone was recorded once. CDR3 loop: CASSDSGQGPPLTF. CDR3 sequence (DNA): TGTGCCAGCAGTGACTCAGGACAGGGGCCTCCTTTAACCTTC. V is TRBV6-4 and J is TRBJ1-2; TRBD1 aligns across 9 bases. Trimming took 0 bases from V and 14 from J; bases not matched to a gene: 10. This CDR3 spans 14 amino acids. Germline loops: CDR1 MRHNA, CDR2 SNTAGT.

The chain uses TRBV18 and TRBJ2-7, with TRBD2 matching 14 bases. This CDR3 is built from 16 residues. The V gene end was trimmed by 1 base and the J gene end by 9 bases; junction bases not matched to a gene: 8. CDR1 is KGHSH and CDR2 is LQKENI in the germline V gene. For the CDR3, the DNA is TGTGCCAGCTCACCACAGACTAGCGGGAGGGCCGAGGGGCAGTACTTC. Its translation: CASSPQTSGRAEGQYF.

This chain uses TRBV9 with TRBJ2-2; D might be TRBD2 (5 bases). Per the germline V gene, CDR1 is SGDLS and CDR2 is YYNGEE. This CDR3 spans 15 amino acids. V dropped 0 bases and J dropped 3 bases, with 9 bases sitting between them. CDR3 sequence (DNA): TGTGCCAGCAGCGTAGGTAGGCGGGACACCGGGGAGCTGTTTTTT. Protein product: CASSVGRRDTGELFF.

This clone was observed a handful of times. V usage is TRBV10-3 and J usage is TRBJ2-1; D unclear. Trimming cost V 8 bases and J 0 bases, with 17 bases left between them. Germline V lookup: CDR1 ENHRY, CDR2 SYGVKD. The CDR3 is made up of 16 amino acids. The CDR3 spells CAIERRRRSSYNEQFF. For the CDR3, the DNA is TGTGCCATCGAAAGGCGCCGCCGGAGCTCCTACAATGAGCAGTTCTTC.

V gene TRBV11-2 combines with J gene TRBJ2-7; D is possibly TRBD1 (5 bases). This CDR3 spans 14 amino acids. Trimming took off 5 bases at V and 0 bases at J, with 11 bases between the two ends. Germline CDR1 and CDR2: SGHAT and FQNNGV. This CDR3 reads CASSPDRSSYEQYF. The DNA of the CDR3 is TGTGCCAGCAGCCCAGACAGAAGCTCCTACGAGCAGTACTTC.

The chain couples TRBV2 to TRBJ2-3, with 7 bases that match TRBD1. The ends lost 4 bases at V and 2 bases at J; junction bases unmatched: 9. Germline lookup yields CDR1 SNHLY and CDR2 FYNNEI. The CDR3 length is 16 residues. The CDR3 protein is CASSASRQGSTDTQYF. The CDR3 nucleotides read TGTGCCAGCAGTGCATCACGACAGGGATCCACAGATACGCAGTATTTT.

The chain links TRBV11-2 to TRBJ1-3; D might be TRBD1 (5 bases). This CDR3 is 16 amino acids long. Germline-derived CDR1 and CDR2 are SGHAT and FQNNGV. With 5 bases removed from V and 0 bases from J, the gap between germline ends came to 14 bases. The CDR3: CASSRQGTISGNTIYF. DNA for the CDR3: TGTGCCAGCAGCCGGCAGGGAACCATCTCTGGAAACACCATATATTTT.

V usage is TRBV27 and J usage is TRBJ1-5; the match to TRBD1 covers 7 bases. Germline trimming cut 1 base from V and 6 bases from J; bases unmatched to any gene: 6. CDR3 length: 15 residues. From germline, CDR1 is MNHEY and CDR2 SMNVEV (reference sequence). The CDR3: CASSLYTGESQPQHF. CDR3 coding DNA: TGTGCCAGCAGTTTATACACAGGGGAATCTCAGCCCCAGCATTTT.

The chain is built from TRBV28 and TRBJ2-3; 16 positions match TRBD2. The V gene's germline CDR1 is MDHEN and CDR2 SYDVKM. V dropped 3 bases and J dropped 4; count of bases not matched to a gene: 13. CDR3 length: 20 amino acids. The CDR3 is CASSLGLGLAGGPSADTQYF. In nucleotides, the CDR3 is TGTGCCAGCAGTTTGGGTCTGGGACTAGCGGGAGGGCCCTCGGCAGATACGCAGTATTTT.

The chain has TRBV7-9 and TRBJ2-1, with 8 bases aligning to TRBD2. CDR1 and CDR2 (germline): SEHNR, FQNEAQ (reference sequence). V shed 5 bases, J shed 6 bases, and the junction held 3 bases outside the gene matches. The CDR3 runs to 13 residues. CDR3 sequence reads: CASSPGTSNEQFF. The CDR3 DNA follows: TGTGCCAGCAGCCCCGGGACTAGCAATGAGCAGTTCTTC.

This clone is a singleton in its sample. This chain connects TRBV30 to TRBJ1-1; D perhaps matches TRBD1 (5 bases). The CDR3 runs to 14 residues. CDR1 and CDR2 from the germline V gene are GTSNPN and SVGIG (reference sequence). Trimming stripped 4 bases from V and 1 base from J, with 13 bases between. The CDR3 DNA reads as TGTGCCTGGACCCGCGGGGGGAAGAACACTGAAGCTTTCTTT. Translating it yields CAWTRGGKNTEAFF. Using reference TRBV30 and TRBJ1-1 for the parts outside the CDR3, the full variable domain is SQTIHQWPATLVQPVGSPLSLECTVEGTSNPNLYWYRQAAGRGLQLLFYSVGIGQISSEVPQNLSASRPQDRQFILSSKKLLLSDSGFYLCAWTRGGKNTEAFFGQGTRLTVV.

The rearrangement uses TRBV7-7 and TRBJ2-1; TRBD2 agrees at 12 bases. Germline V lookup: CDR1 SSHAT, CDR2 FNYEAQ (reference sequence). V gave up 3 bases and J gave up 9 bases; unmatched junction bases: 9. The CDR3 spans 16 residues. The CDR3 region has the DNA TGTGCCAGCAGCTTCAACCTAGCGGGAGGGCCGGGTGAGCAGTTCTTC. Protein product: CASSFNLAGGPGEQFF.

V usage is TRBV7-8 and J usage is TRBJ1-2; tentative D call: TRBD1 (5 bases). Trimming left V 1 base short and J 5 bases short, with 14 bases between. Germline CDR1 is SGHVS and CDR2 is FQNEAQ. This CDR3 is 15 amino acids long. The CDR3 protein is CASSLDGRGGYGYTF. The CDR3, as DNA: TGTGCCAGCAGCTTAGATGGAAGGGGTGGATATGGCTACACCTTC.